The 26 T cell receptor beta chains in this list originate from one sample, sequenced in a study of blood T cell repertoires in COVID-19. Some clones are missing from TCRdb's copy, which holds only in-frame ones; the method was immunoSEQ multiplex PCR. The table lists roughly 250,000 clones, approximately 85% of them singletons. Sequences were obtained from peripheral blood. The origin of the receptors is a human donor with COVID-19, enrolled during active disease. The donor label of this sample is uncertain.

This clone was counted between two and nine times. This chain connects TRBV2 to TRBJ2-1; D is perhaps TRBD1 (6 bases). There are 14 residues in the CDR3. The germline CDR1 and CDR2 sequences are SNHLY and FYNNEI. Trimming shortened V by 6 bases and J by 7 bases, and 16 bases separated the two germline ends. The CDR3 region is CASRDQLTGNEQFF. The DNA for the CDR3 is TGTGCCAGCAGGGACCAATTAACAGGGAATGAGCAGTTCTTC.

This clone appeared a single time. The chain links TRBV28 to TRBJ1-2; D gene unclear. The CDR3 sequence is 12 residues long. Trimming removed 6 bases from V and 2 bases from J, with 7 bases in between. Germline V gives CDR1 MDHEN, CDR2 SYDVKM. The CDR3 DNA reads as TGTGCCAGCAGGTGGGCCAACTATGGCTACACCTTC. Translation gives CASRWANYGYTF.

J is TRBJ2-7 and V is TRBV28; 12 nucleotides agree with TRBD2. With 7 bases clipped from V and 0 bases from J, the junction kept 7 bases outside the gene matches. Germline values: CDR1 MDHEN, CDR2 SYDVKM. This CDR3 is 16 amino acids long. The CDR3, as DNA: TGTGCCAGCACCCCCCTGACTAGCGGGAGCTCCTACGAGCAGTACTTC. It translates to CASTPLTSGSSYEQYF.

J is TRBJ2-3 and V is TRBV3-1 (or the pseudogene TRBV3-2); no clear D. Germline CDR1 LGHDT, CDR2 YNNKEL (reference sequence). The ends were cut back, 2 bases at V and 4 bases at J, with 13 bases in the middle. The CDR3 extends over 15 amino acids. CDR3 sequence: CASSQSDFWSDTQYF. The CDR3 DNA reads TGTGCCAGCAGCCAAAGTGACTTTTGGTCAGATACGCAGTATTTT.

The rearrangement links TRBV6-6 to TRBJ2-7; 9 nucleotides line up with TRBD1. The CDR3 totals 16 residues. From germline, CDR1 is MNHNY and CDR2 SVGAGI (reference sequence). V gave up 5 bases and J gave up 4 bases; unmatched junction bases: 12. The CDR3 bases are TGTGCCAGCAGTCAACGCAAACAGGGGGCTAAATACGAGCAGTACTTC. This codes for CASSQRKQGAKYEQYF.

The chain has TRBV11-2 and TRBJ1-6; 8 bases line up with TRBD1. The CDR3 loop spans 16 amino acids. The germline CDR1 and CDR2 sequences are SGHAT and FQNNGV. Trimming cost V 5 bases and J 2 bases; bases outside gene matches: 5. CDR3 residues: CASSATGGTYNSPLHF. As DNA, the CDR3 is TGTGCCAGCAGCGCAACAGGGGGTACCTATAATTCACCCCTCCACTTT.

The gene calls are TRBV11-2 and TRBJ2-5; the D gene is possibly TRBD1 (6 bases). Germline CDR1 reads SGHAT; CDR2 reads FQNNGV. V lost 1 base and J 9 bases, leaving 21 bases between the germline ends. The CDR3 is made up of 16 amino acids. CDR3 region: CASSLGAGQLMEAQYF. The CDR3 nucleotides read TGTGCCAGCAGCTTAGGGGCTGGACAGCTTATGGAGGCCCAGTACTTC.

The chain uses TRBV2 and TRBJ2-1; TRBD2 matches at 9 bases. CDR3 size: 15 residues. V dropped 6 bases and J dropped 0; count of bases not matched to a gene: 3. CDR1 is SNHLY, CDR2 FYNNEI, per germline. The CDR3 DNA follows: TGTGCCAGCAGGGTTAGCGGGAGCTCCTACAATGAGCAGTTCTTC. It codes for CASRVSGSSYNEQFF.

The rearrangement joins TRBV3-1 (or the pseudogene TRBV3-2) to TRBJ1-1; D gene ambiguous. The CDR3 loop spans 16 amino acids. V lost 4 bases and J lost 1, with 16 bases in between. Per the germline V gene, CDR1 is LGHDT and CDR2 is YNNKEL (reference sequence). As DNA, the CDR3 is TGTGCCAGCAGCCCTTCCGCGGGGTTAAGGAACACTGAAGCTTTCTTT. It translates to CASSPSAGLRNTEAFF.

The genes are TRBV7-9 and TRBJ1-1; TRBD1 matches at 7 bases. With V trimmed by 5 bases and J by 8 bases, 8 bases remained unmatched. This CDR3 contains 13 residues. Germline V gene data show CDR1 as SEHNR and CDR2 as FQNEAQ (reference sequence). As DNA, the CDR3 is TGTGCCAGCAGCCATGGAGGGGGCGGCGAAGCTTTCTTT. Encoded protein: CASSHGGGGEAFF.

The J gene is TRBJ2-3, the V gene TRBV7-9; TRBD2 matches 7 bases. Germline V CDR1 and CDR2: SEHNR, FQNEAQ (reference sequence). This CDR3 comprises 16 residues. The V and J ends lost 5 bases and 3 bases, in that order; junction bases with no gene match: 11. The CDR3 coding sequence is TGTGCCAGCAGCGGTGGGCGGGGGAGAGGGACAGATACGCAGTATTTT. Translation: CASSGGRGRGTDTQYF. Full variable domain (missing parts from reference TRBV7-9 and TRBJ2-3): DTGVSQNPRHKITKRGQNVTFRCDPISEHNRLYWYRQTLGQGPEFLTYFQNEAQLEKSRLLSDRFSAERPKGSFSTLEIQRTEQGDSAMYLCASSGGRGRGTDTQYFGPGTRLTVL.

This clone was seen a single time. The CDR3 DNA is TGTGCCAGCAGACGCGCTAGCGACAGCTCCTACAATGAGCAGTTCTTC. Its translation: CASRRASDSSYNEQFF. This chain joins TRBV7-2 and TRBJ2-1, with D possibly matching TRBD2 (6 bases). V was clipped by 6 bases and J by 0 bases, with 15 bases between them. CDR1 and CDR2 (germline): SGHTA, FQGNSA. The CDR3 covers 16 residues.

The chain joins TRBV20-1 to TRBJ2-3, with 11 bases identical to TRBD2. This CDR3 spans 18 amino acids. From germline, CDR1 is DFQATT and CDR2 SNEGSKA (reference sequence). Trimming cost V 3 bases and J 0 bases; bases outside gene matches: 11. The CDR3 is CSASGRTSGRFSTDTQYF. CDR3 nucleotide sequence: TGCAGTGCTAGTGGGAGAACTAGCGGGAGATTTAGCACAGATACGCAGTATTTT.

The chain is built from TRBV19 and TRBJ1-6; possibly TRBD1 for D (6 bases). This CDR3 is built from 14 residues. The ends were cut back, 6 bases at V and 7 bases at J, with 13 bases in the middle. CDR1 is LNHDA, CDR2 SQIVND, per germline (reference sequence). The CDR3 loop is CASSPTGGNSPLHF. For the CDR3, the DNA is TGTGCCAGTAGCCCGACAGGCGGCAATTCACCCCTCCACTTT.

This clone was observed a single time. The J gene is TRBJ2-5, the V gene TRBV29-1, with D possibly TRBD1 on 6 matching bases. CDR3 size: 13 residues. V lost 4 bases to trimming and J lost 1 base, with 10 bases between them. Per the germline V gene, CDR1 is SQVTM and CDR2 is ANQGSEA. In DNA, the CDR3 is TGCAGCGTTGGGGACACGACCCAAGAGACCCAGTACTTC. Amino acid sequence: CSVGDTTQETQYF.

The chain has TRBV27 and TRBJ2-5; 12 bases fit TRBD2. The CDR3 covers 14 residues. V shed 6 bases and J 5 bases; nucleotides not matched to a gene: 4. Germline lookup yields CDR1 MNHEY and CDR2 SMNVEV (reference sequence). The CDR3: CASRTTSGSETQYF. The CDR3 coding sequence is TGTGCCAGCAGAACGACTAGCGGGAGCGAGACCCAGTACTTC.

This clone appeared a few times. The rearrangement uses TRBV5-1 and TRBJ1-2, with D uncertain. Germline V gene lookup returns CDR1 SGHRS and CDR2 YFSETQ. The CDR3 has 13 residues. V gave up 1 base and J gave up 6 bases, with 10 bases separating them. DNA for the CDR3: TGCGCCAGCAGCTTGCCGACTGGTGATGGCTACACCTTC. Translation gives CASSLPTGDGYTF.

This rearrangement joins TRBV2 to TRBJ2-3, with D perhaps matching TRBD2 (5 bases). The CDR3 length is 15 residues. V lost 4 bases to trimming and J lost 2 bases, with 13 bases between them. The germline gives CDR1 SNHLY, CDR2 FYNNEI. The CDR3 loop reads CASSAESGNTDTQYF. The DNA for the CDR3 is TGTGCCAGCAGTGCTGAGTCGGGAAACACAGATACGCAGTATTTT.

The rearrangement joins TRBV9 to TRBJ1-6; D might be TRBD1 (6 bases). The CDR3 is made up of 15 amino acids. V shed 4 bases and J shed 6 bases, with 14 bases lying between them. Germline lookup yields CDR1 SGDLS and CDR2 YYNGEE. The CDR3 region has the DNA TGTGCCAGCAGCCCCGGACAGACCAGTAATTCACCCCTCCACTTT. It codes for CASSPGQTSNSPLHF.

With respect to this clone: The junction does not match germline at one end; this may be a read error. This chain joins TRBV7-7 and TRBJ2-2; 12 positions agree with TRBD2. Germline values: CDR1 SSHAT, CDR2 FNYEAQ (reference sequence). This CDR3 spans 16 amino acids. CDR3 amino acids: CASSVTSGRGTGELFF. As DNA, the CDR3 is TGTGCTAGCAGCGTGACTAGCGGGAGAGGCACCGGGGAGCTGTTTTTT.

This chain connects TRBV5-6 to TRBJ2-7; possibly TRBD2 for D (5 bases). This CDR3 region has 13 residues. Trimming took 6 bases from V and 3 from J, leaving 13 bases between them. Germline CDR1 is SGHDT and CDR2 is YYEEEE. In DNA form, the CDR3 reads TGTGCCAGCACCATGGTACGGGGCTACGAGCAGTACTTC. It yields the protein CASTMVRGYEQYF.

The chain is built from TRBV28 and TRBJ1-4; D not certain. This CDR3 comprises 12 residues. In germline, CDR1 is MDHEN, CDR2 SYDVKM. V was shortened by 6 bases and J by 4 bases, with 6 bases between the two germline ends. CDR3 amino acids: CASRLRNEKLFF. CDR3 DNA sequence: TGTGCCAGCAGGTTACGTAATGAAAAACTGTTTTTT.

CDR3 bases: TGCGCCAGCAGCCAAGACAGACTAGCGGGAGTATCTCTAGCCAAAAACATTCAGTACTTC. Translation: CASSQDRLAGVSLAKNIQYF. The chain joins TRBV4-3 to TRBJ2-4, with 12 nucleotides matching TRBD2. Trimming cost V 0 bases and J 0 bases; bases outside gene matches: 9. Germline-derived CDR1 and CDR2 are LGHNA and YSLEER. This CDR3 is built from 20 residues.

This chain links TRBV2 with TRBJ1-2; possible D gene TRBD1, 5 bases. The germline gives CDR1 SNHLY, CDR2 FYNNEI. V was shortened by 4 bases and J by 2 bases, with 14 bases between the two germline ends. The CDR3 totals 15 residues. The chain's CDR3 is CASSAYSTVNYGYTF. The CDR3 region has the DNA TGTGCCAGCAGTGCCTACTCGACAGTAAACTATGGCTACACCTTC. The whole variable domain, remainder taken from reference TRBV2 and TRBJ1-2, is EPEVTQTPSHQVTQMGQEVILRCVPISNHLYFYWYRQILGQKVEFLVSFYNNEISEKSEIFDDQFSVERPDGSNFTLKIRSTKLEDSAMYFCASSAYSTVNYGYTFGSGTRLTVV.

The table lists this clone with a count of one. The chain couples TRBV5-1 to TRBJ2-2; TRBD1 agrees at 8 bases. CDR1 and CDR2 from the germline V gene are SGHRS and YFSETQ. The CDR3 extends over 15 amino acids. Losses at the gene ends were 8 bases for V and 4 bases for J; bases not matched to a gene: 10. CDR3 sequence reads: CASNPGQAVTGELFF. CDR3 DNA: TGCGCCAGTAATCCGGGACAGGCAGTCACCGGGGAGCTGTTTTTT.

The V call is TRBV2, the J call TRBJ1-4; TRBD1 agrees at 7 bases. CDR1 and CDR2 (germline): SNHLY, FYNNEI. The trim removed 6 bases at V and 8 bases at J, leaving 6 bases unmatched. The CDR3 has 13 residues. The CDR3 DNA reads as TGTGCCAGCAGCCGGGACAGCGACGAAAAACTGTTTTTT. Translated: CASSRDSDEKLFF.